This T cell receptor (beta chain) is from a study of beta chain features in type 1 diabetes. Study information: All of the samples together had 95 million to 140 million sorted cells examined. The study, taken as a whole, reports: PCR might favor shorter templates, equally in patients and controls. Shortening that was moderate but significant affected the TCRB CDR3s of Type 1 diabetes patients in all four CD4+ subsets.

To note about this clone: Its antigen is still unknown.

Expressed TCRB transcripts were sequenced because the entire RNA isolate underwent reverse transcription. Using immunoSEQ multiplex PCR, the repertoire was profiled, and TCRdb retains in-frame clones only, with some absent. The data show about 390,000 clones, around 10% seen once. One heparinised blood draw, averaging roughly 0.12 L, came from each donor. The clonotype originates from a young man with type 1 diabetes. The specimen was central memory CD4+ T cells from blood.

The chain's CDR3 is CASSLGHSTDTQYF. The CDR3 DNA sequence: TGTGCCAGCAGTTTGGGCCATAGCACAGATACGCAGTATTTT. The V and J genes are TRBV28 and TRBJ2-3; D remains ambiguous. The V gene lost 3 bases and the J gene lost 0 bases, with 7 bases spanning the gap. The germline V gene encodes CDR1 MDHEN and CDR2 SYDVKM. This CDR3 is 14 amino acids long.